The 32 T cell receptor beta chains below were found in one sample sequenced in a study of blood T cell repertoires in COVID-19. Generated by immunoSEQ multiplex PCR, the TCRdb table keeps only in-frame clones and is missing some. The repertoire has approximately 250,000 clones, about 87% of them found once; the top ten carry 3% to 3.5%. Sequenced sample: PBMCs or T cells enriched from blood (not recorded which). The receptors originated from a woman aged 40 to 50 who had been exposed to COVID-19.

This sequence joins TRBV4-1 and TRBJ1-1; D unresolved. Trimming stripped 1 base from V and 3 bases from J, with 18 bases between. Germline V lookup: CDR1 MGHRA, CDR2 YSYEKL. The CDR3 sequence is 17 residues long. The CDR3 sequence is CASSQGRQRIEDTEAFF. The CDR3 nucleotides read TGCGCCAGCAGCCAAGGTCGCCAGAGGATCGAGGACACTGAAGCTTTCTTT.

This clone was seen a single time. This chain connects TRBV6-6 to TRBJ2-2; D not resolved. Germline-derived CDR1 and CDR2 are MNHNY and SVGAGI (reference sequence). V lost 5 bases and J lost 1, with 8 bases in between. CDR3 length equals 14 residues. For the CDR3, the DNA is TGTGCCAGCAGTATAAAGCGGAACACCGGGGAGCTGTTTTTT. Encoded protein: CASSIKRNTGELFF.

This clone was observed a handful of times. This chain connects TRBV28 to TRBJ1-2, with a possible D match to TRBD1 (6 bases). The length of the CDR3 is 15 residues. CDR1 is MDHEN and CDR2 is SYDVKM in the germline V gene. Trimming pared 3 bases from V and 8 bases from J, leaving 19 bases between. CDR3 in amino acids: CASSLSTGPHPGYTF. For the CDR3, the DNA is TGTGCCAGCAGTTTGTCGACAGGACCTCATCCGGGCTACACCTTC.

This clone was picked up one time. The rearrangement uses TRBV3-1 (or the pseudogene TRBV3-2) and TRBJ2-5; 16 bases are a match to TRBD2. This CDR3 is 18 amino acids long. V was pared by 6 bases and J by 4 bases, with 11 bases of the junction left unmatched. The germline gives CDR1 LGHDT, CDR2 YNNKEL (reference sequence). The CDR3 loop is CASRLEGTSGGARETQYF. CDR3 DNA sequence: TGTGCCAGCAGACTTGAGGGGACTAGCGGGGGGGCCCGAGAGACCCAGTACTTC.

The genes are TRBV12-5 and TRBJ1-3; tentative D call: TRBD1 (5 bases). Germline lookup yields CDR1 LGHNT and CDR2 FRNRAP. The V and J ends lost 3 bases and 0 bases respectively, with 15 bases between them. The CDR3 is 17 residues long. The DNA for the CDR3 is TGTGCTAGTGGTTTTACTCTACTACAGGTCTCTGGAAACACCATATATTTT. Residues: CASGFTLLQVSGNTIYF. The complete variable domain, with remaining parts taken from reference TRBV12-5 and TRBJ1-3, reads DARVTQTPRHKVTEMGQEVTMRCQPILGHNTVFWYRQTMMQGLELLAYFRNRAPLDDSGMPKDRFSAEMPDATLATLKIQPSEPRDSAVYFCASGFTLLQVSGNTIYFGEGSWLTVV.

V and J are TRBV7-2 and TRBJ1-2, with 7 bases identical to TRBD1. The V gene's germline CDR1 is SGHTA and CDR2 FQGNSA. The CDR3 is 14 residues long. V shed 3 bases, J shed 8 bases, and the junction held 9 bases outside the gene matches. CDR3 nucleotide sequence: TGTGCCAGCAGCTTCCAATTCGACAGGGAAGGCTACACCTTC. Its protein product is CASSFQFDREGYTF. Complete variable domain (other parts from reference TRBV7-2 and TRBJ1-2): GAGVSQSPSNKVTEKGKDVELRCDPISGHTALYWYRQSLGQGLEFLIYFQGNSAPDKSGLPSDRFSAERTGGSVSTLTIQRTQQEDSAVYLCASSFQFDREGYTFGSGTRLTVV.

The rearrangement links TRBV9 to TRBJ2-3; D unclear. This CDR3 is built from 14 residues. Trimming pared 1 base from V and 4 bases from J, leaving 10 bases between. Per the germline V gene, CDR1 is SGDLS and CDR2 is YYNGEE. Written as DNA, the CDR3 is TGTGCCAGCAGCGTAATGCCCGAGGCAGATACGCAGTATTTT. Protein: CASSVMPEADTQYF.

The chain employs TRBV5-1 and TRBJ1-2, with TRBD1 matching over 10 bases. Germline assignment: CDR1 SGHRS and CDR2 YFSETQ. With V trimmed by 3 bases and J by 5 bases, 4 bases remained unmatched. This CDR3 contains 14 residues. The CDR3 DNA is TGCGCCAGCAGCTCCGGACAGGGGGGTTATGGCTACACCTTC. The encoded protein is CASSSGQGGYGYTF.

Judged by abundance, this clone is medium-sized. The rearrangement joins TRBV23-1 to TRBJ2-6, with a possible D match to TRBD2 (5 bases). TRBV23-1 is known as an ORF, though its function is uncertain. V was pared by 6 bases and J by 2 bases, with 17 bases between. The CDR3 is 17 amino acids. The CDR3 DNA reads TGCGCCAGCAGCGTAGGCTCAGCCGGGGCTGGGGCCAACGTCCTGACTTTC. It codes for CASSVGSAGAGANVLTF.

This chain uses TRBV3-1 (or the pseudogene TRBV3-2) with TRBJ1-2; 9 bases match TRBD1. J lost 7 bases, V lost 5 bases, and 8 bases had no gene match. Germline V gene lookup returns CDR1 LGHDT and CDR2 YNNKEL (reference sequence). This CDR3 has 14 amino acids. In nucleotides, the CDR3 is TGTGCCAGCAGCGACGGGACAGGGTGGGGTGGCTACACCTTC. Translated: CASSDGTGWGGYTF.

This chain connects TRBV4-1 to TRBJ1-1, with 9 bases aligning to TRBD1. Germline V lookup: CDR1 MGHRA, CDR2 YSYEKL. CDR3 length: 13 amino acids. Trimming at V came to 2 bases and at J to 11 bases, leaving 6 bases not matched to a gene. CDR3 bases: TGCGCCAGCAGCCAAACAGGGACAGGGTTTGCTTTCTTT. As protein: CASSQTGTGFAFF.

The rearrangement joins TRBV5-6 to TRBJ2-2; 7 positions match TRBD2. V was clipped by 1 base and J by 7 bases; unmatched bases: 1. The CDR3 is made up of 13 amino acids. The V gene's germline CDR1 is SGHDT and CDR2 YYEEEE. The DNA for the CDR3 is TGTGCCAGCAGCTTGAAGCGGGACGGGGAGCTGTTTTTT. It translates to CASSLKRDGELFF.

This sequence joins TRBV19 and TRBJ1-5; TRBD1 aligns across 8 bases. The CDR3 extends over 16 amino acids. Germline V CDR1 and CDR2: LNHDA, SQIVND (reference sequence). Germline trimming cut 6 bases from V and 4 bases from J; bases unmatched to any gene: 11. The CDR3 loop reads CASRNHQGQANQPQHF. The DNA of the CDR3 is TGTGCCAGTAGGAACCACCAGGGACAGGCAAATCAGCCCCAGCATTTT.

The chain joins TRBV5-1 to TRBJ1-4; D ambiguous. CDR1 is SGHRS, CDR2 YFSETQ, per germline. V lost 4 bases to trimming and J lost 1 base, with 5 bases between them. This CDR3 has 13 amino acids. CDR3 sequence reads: CASSRVTNEKLFF. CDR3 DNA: TGCGCCAGCAGCCGGGTAACTAATGAAAAACTGTTTTTT.

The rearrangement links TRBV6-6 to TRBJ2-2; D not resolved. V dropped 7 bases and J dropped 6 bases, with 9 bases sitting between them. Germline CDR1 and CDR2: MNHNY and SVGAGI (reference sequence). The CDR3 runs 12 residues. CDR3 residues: CASKHGAGELFF. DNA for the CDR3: TGTGCCAGCAAACACGGAGCCGGGGAGCTGTTTTTT.

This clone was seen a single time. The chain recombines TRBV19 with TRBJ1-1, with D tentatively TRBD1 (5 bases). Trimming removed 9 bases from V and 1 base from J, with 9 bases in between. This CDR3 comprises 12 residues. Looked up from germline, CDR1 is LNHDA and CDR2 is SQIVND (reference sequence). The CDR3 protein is CASAGQNTEAFF. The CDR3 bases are TGTGCCAGCGCCGGACAGAACACTGAAGCTTTCTTT.

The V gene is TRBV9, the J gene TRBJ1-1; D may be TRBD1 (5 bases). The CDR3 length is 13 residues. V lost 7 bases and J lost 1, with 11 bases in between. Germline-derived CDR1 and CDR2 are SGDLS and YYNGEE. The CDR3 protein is CASGAGWNTEAFF. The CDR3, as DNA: TGTGCCAGCGGGGCCGGGTGGAACACTGAAGCTTTCTTT.

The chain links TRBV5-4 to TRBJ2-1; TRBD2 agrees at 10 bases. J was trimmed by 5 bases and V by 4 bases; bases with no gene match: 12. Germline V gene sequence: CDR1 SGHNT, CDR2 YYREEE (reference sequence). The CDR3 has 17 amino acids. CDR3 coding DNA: TGTGCCAGCAGCCTGGGGAGGGCTAGCGGGGGAAACAATGAGCAGTTCTTC. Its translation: CASSLGRASGGNNEQFF. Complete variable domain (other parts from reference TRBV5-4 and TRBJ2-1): ETGVTQSPTHLIKTRGQQVTLRCSSQSGHNTVSWYQQALGQGPQFIFQYYREEENGRGNFPPRFSGLQFPNYSSELNVNALELDDSALYLCASSLGRASGGNNEQFFGPGTRLTVL.

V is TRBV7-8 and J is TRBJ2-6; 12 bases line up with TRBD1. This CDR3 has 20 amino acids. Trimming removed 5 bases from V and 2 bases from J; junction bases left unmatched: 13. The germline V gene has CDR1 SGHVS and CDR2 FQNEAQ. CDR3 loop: CASSSWDRGLRPTGANVLTF. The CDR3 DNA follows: TGTGCCAGCAGCAGTTGGGACAGGGGGCTCAGACCCACTGGGGCCAACGTCCTGACTTTC.

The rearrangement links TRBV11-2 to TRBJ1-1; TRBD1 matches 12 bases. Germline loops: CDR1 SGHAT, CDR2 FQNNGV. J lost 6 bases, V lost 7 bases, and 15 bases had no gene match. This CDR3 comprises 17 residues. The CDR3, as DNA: TGTGCCAGCAAAACTCTGGGGACAGGGGGCATGTTCCCTGAAGCTTTCTTT. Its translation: CASKTLGTGGMFPEAFF.

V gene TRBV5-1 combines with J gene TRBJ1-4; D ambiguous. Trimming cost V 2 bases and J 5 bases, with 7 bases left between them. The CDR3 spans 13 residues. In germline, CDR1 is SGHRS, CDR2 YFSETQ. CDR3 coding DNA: TGCGCCAGCAGCTTAACACAGAATGAAAAACTGTTTTTT. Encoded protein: CASSLTQNEKLFF.

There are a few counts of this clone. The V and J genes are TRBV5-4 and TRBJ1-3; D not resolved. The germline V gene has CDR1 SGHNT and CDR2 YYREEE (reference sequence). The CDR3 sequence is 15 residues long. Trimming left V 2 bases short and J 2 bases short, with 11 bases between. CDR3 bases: TGTGCCAGCAGCTTCGGTCAGGCGACTGGAAACACCATATATTTT. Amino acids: CASSFGQATGNTIYF.

CDR3 protein: CASSYIGRVGTEAFF. DNA for the CDR3: TGTGCCAGCAGTTACATTGGCAGGGTGGGCACTGAAGCTTTCTTT. The V and J genes are TRBV6-2 or TRBV6-3 and TRBJ1-1, with TRBD1 as a possible D gene (5 bases). The germline gives CDR1 MNHEY, CDR2 SVGEGT. CDR3 size: 15 residues. Trimming took 2 bases from V and 4 from J, leaving 14 bases between them.

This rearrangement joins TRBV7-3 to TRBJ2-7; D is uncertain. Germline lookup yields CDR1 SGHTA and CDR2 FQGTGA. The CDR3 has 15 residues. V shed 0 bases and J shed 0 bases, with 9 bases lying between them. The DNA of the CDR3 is TGTGCCAGCAGCTTAACTTCCGGGTACTCCTACGAGCAGTACTTC. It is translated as CASSLTSGYSYEQYF.

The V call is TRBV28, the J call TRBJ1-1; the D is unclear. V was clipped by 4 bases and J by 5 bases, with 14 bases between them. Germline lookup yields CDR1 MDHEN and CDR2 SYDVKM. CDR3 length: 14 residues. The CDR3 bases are TGTGCCAGCAGTTCCGGCGGAGGGAGGACTGAAGCTTTCTTT. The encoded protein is CASSSGGGRTEAFF.

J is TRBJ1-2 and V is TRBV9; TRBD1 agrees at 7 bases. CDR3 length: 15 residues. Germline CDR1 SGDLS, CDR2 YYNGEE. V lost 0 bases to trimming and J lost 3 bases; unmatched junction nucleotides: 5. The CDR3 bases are TGTGCCAGCAGCGTAGAGGGGGCAGGAGACTATGGCTACACCTTC. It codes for CASSVEGAGDYGYTF.

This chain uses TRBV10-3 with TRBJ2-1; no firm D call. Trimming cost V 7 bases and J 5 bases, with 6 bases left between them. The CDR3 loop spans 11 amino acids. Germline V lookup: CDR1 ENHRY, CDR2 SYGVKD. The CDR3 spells CAIKTNNEQFF. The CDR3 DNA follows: TGTGCCATCAAAACTAACAATGAGCAGTTCTTC.

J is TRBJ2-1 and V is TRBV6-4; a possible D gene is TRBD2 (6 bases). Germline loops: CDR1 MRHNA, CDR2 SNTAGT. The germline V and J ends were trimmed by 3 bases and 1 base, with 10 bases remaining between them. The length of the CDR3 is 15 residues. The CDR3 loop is CASSDSGESYNEQFF. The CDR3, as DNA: TGTGCCAGCAGTGATTCGGGGGAATCCTACAATGAGCAGTTCTTC.

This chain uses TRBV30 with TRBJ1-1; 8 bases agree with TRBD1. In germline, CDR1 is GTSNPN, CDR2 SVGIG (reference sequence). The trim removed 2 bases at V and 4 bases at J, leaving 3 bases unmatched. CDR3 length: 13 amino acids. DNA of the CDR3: TGTGCCTGGAGTAGGACAGGGCGCACTGAAGCTTTCTTT. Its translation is CAWSRTGRTEAFF.

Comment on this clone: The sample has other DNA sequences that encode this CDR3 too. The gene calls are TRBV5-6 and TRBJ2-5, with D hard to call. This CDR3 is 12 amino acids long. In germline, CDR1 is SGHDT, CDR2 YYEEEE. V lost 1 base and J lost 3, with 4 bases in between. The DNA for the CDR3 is TGTGCCAGCAGCTTGAGAGAAGAGACCCAGTACTTC. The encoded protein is CASSLREETQYF.

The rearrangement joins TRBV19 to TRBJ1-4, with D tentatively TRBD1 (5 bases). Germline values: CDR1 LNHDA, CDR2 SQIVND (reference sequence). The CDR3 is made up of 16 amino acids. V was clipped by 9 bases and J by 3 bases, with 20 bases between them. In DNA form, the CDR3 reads TGTGCCAGCCACCCAGCGGGGCTCTTGGCTAATGAAAAACTGTTTTTT. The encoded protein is CASHPAGLLANEKLFF.

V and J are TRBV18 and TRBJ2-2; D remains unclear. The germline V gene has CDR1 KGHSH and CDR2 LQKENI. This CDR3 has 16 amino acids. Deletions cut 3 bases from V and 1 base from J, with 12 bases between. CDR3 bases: TGTGCCAGCTCACCTTTACACAGCCAGAACACCGGGGAGCTGTTTTTT. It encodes CASSPLHSQNTGELFF. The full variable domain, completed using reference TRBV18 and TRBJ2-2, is NAGVMQNPRHLVRRRGQEARLRCSPMKGHSHVYWYRQLPEEGLKFMVYLQKENIIDESGMPKERFSAEFPKEGPSILRIQQVVRGDSAAYFCASSPLHSQNTGELFFGEGSRLTVL.